Shown below are 25 T cell receptor beta chains from a single sample sequenced in a study of OX40 agonist ivuxolimab in advanced cancers. TCRdb's table, derived via immunoSEQ multiplex PCR, lists solely in-frame clones and lacks some. The sample has under 50,000 clones; approximately 84% are singletons. This material consisted of CD4+ or CD8+ T cells sorted from blood, taken in a trial of the OX40 agonist ivuxolimab. Receptors were obtained from an adult with an advanced solid tumor such as melanoma, head and neck, liver or kidney cancer.

The chain recombines TRBV19 with TRBJ2-7, with D unresolved. Trimming shortened V by 1 base and J by 0 bases, and 13 bases separated the two germline ends. Germline CDR1 is LNHDA and CDR2 is SQIVND (reference sequence). The CDR3 has 16 residues. The CDR3 sequence: CASSIGTVHLSYEQYF. The CDR3 region has the DNA TGTGCCAGTAGTATAGGTACGGTCCACCTCTCCTACGAGCAGTACTTC.

The gene calls are TRBV19 and TRBJ2-3; D remains ambiguous. Germline CDR1 and CDR2: LNHDA and SQIVND (reference sequence). CDR3 length: 13 amino acids. Trimming removed 5 bases at V and 2 bases at J, with 8 bases between. The CDR3, as DNA: TGTGCCAGTAGTTCCGGGTTCACAGATACGCAGTATTTT. Its translation is CASSSGFTDTQYF.

The chain has TRBV29-1 and TRBJ1-1, with D uncertain. CDR1 is SQVTM and CDR2 is ANQGSEA in the germline V gene. The CDR3 loop spans 11 amino acids. V lost 4 bases, J lost 6 bases, and 9 bases lay in between. The chain's CDR3 is CSVAGVAEAFF. As DNA, the CDR3 is TGCAGCGTTGCCGGGGTCGCTGAAGCTTTCTTT.

The CDR3 sequence: CASSPGRPNTEAFF. The CDR3 DNA follows: TGTGCCAGCAGTCCGGGACGGCCGAACACTGAAGCTTTCTTT. V gene TRBV27 combines with J gene TRBJ1-1, with D possibly being TRBD1 (5 bases). The germline gives CDR1 MNHEY, CDR2 SMNVEV (reference sequence). V was cut by 5 bases and J by 1 base, with 11 bases left in between. The CDR3 length is 14 residues.

V gene TRBV4-1 combines with J gene TRBJ1-3, with unresolved D. Germline CDR1 MGHRA, CDR2 YSYEKL. CDR3 length: 14 amino acids. V lost 1 base, J lost 4 bases, and 8 bases lay in between. The CDR3 coding sequence is TGCGCCAGCAGCCAAGTACCCTCAGGAAACACCATATATTTT. It yields the protein CASSQVPSGNTIYF.

This clone was counted only a few times. This CDR3 is CASSLNDRGGTEAFF. DNA for the CDR3: TGCGCCAGCAGCCTCAACGACAGGGGTGGGACTGAAGCTTTCTTT. This chain joins TRBV5-1 and TRBJ1-1, with 8 bases identical to TRBD1. The length of the CDR3 is 15 residues. The ends lost 4 bases at V and 5 bases at J; junction bases unmatched: 10. Germline V lookup: CDR1 SGHRS, CDR2 YFSETQ.

J is TRBJ1-2 and V is TRBV5-8; D might be TRBD1 (6 bases). The CDR3 loop spans 13 amino acids. Trimming pared 0 bases from V and 6 bases from J, leaving 9 bases between. Germline V gene data show CDR1 as SGHTS and CDR2 as YDEGEE. The CDR3, as DNA: TGTGCCAGCAGCTTGGGGCAGGGGAATGGCTACACCTTC. Protein product: CASSLGQGNGYTF.

The V gene is TRBV11-2, the J gene TRBJ1-6, with D possibly being TRBD1 (6 bases). V dropped 7 bases and J dropped 11 bases, with 12 bases sitting between them. This CDR3 region has 12 residues. Germline CDR1 SGHAT, CDR2 FQNNGV. The CDR3 nucleotides read TGTGCCAGCACCCCGGGGGGGCCACCCCTCCACTTT. It translates to CASTPGGPPLHF.

The V and J genes are TRBV6-5 and TRBJ2-7; 9 bases agree with TRBD2. Germline V lookup: CDR1 MNHEY, CDR2 SVGAGI. This CDR3 spans 15 amino acids. J lost 2 bases, V lost 3 bases, and 5 bases had no gene match. The CDR3 spells CASSYLREGPYEQYF. The CDR3 DNA reads TGTGCCAGCAGTTATCTGCGGGAGGGCCCCTACGAGCAGTACTTC.

V gene TRBV25-1 combines with J gene TRBJ2-3; TRBD2 aligns across 8 bases. The CDR3 contains 15 residues. Unmatched junction bases numbered 3, after V lost 3 bases and J lost 1 base. Germline V gene lookup returns CDR1 MGHDK and CDR2 SYGVNS. In nucleotides, the CDR3 is TGTGCCAGCAGTGACGGACTAGCCCGCACAGATACGCAGTATTTT. Residues: CASSDGLARTDTQYF.

The chain employs TRBV7-9 and TRBJ2-7, with no clear D. The germline V and J ends were trimmed by 5 bases and 3 bases, with 17 bases remaining between them. Germline-derived CDR1 and CDR2 are SEHNR and FQNEAQ (reference sequence). CDR3 length: 15 residues. The CDR3 here is CASSPRPEEGYEQYV. CDR3 bases: TGTGCCAGCAGCCCAAGGCCAGAGGAAGGCTACGAGCAGTACGTC.

V gene TRBV5-1 combines with J gene TRBJ2-1; D is ambiguous. Per the germline V gene, CDR1 is SGHRS and CDR2 is YFSETQ. This CDR3 is 13 amino acids long. The germline V and J ends were trimmed by 0 bases and 8 bases, with 9 bases remaining between them. The CDR3 bases are TGCGCCAGCAGCTTGGAAGTATCGTATGAGCAGTTCTTC. Translating it yields CASSLEVSYEQFF.

V usage is TRBV7-9 and J usage is TRBJ1-1; perhaps TRBD1 as D (6 bases). The CDR3 runs to 17 residues. V lost 3 bases, J lost 2 bases, and 19 bases lay in between. Germline values: CDR1 SEHNR, CDR2 FQNEAQ (reference sequence). The CDR3 nucleotides are TGTGCCAGCAGCTTTTTAAGGGGAGGACAGCTAAACACTGAAGCTTTCTTT. It specifies CASSFLRGGQLNTEAFF.

This rearrangement joins TRBV1 to TRBJ1-2. TRBV1 is a pseudogene locus. The CDR3 spans 12 residues. The CDR3 is CTSSNHFGGYTF. As DNA, the CDR3 is TGCACCAGCAGCAATCATTTCGGTGGCTACACCTTC.

This clone is termed medium-sized (0.01 to 0.1%). The V call is TRBV9, the J call TRBJ2-2, with D perhaps assigned TRBD1 or TRBD2 (5 bases each). The CDR3 is made up of 17 amino acids. CDR1 is SGDLS, CDR2 YYNGEE, per germline. V lost 2 bases, J lost 2 bases, and 16 bases lay in between. CDR3 in DNA: TGTGCCAGCAGCGTGGTACTGGGGGTGGCAAACACCGGGGAGCTGTTTTTT. Residues: CASSVVLGVANTGELFF.

This chain uses TRBV6-6 with TRBJ2-7; 7 bases are a match to TRBD2. Germline CDR1 reads MNHNY; CDR2 reads SVGAGI (reference sequence). V dropped 2 bases and J dropped 2; count of bases not matched to a gene: 0. The CDR3 covers 13 residues. The CDR3 region has the DNA TGTGCCAGCAGTTACGGGAGGGCCTACGAGCAGTACTTC. This encodes CASSYGRAYEQYF.

This chain links TRBV29-1 with TRBJ1-3; D uncertain. This CDR3 is built from 14 residues. Trimming removed 7 bases at V and 0 bases at J, with 13 bases between. Germline V gene sequence: CDR1 SQVTM, CDR2 ANQGSEA. CDR3 sequence: CSGRIGNSGNTIYF. The CDR3 DNA reads as TGCAGCGGCCGAATCGGGAACTCTGGAAACACCATATATTTT.

The chain joins TRBV28 to TRBJ2-7, with 8 bases matching TRBD1. The CDR3 is made up of 13 amino acids. Per germline, CDR1 MDHEN and CDR2 SYDVKM. V lost 6 bases to trimming and J lost 2 bases; unmatched junction nucleotides: 3. CDR3 DNA: TGTGCCAGCAGAATGGACAGGGCCTACGAGCAGTACTTC. The encoded protein is CASRMDRAYEQYF.

The chain recombines TRBV4-3 with TRBJ2-7, with TRBD1 matching 9 bases. The CDR3 is 15 amino acids. The ends lost 4 bases at V and 0 bases at J; junction bases unmatched: 4. Germline V gene lookup returns CDR1 LGHNA and CDR2 YSLEER. CDR3 DNA: TGCGCCAGCAGCCGAACAGGGGGCGACTCCTACGAGCAGTACTTC. The encoded protein is CASSRTGGDSYEQYF.

This sequence joins TRBV10-1 and TRBJ1-1; 9 bases agree with TRBD1. V gave up 4 bases and J gave up 0 bases; unmatched junction bases: 27. The CDR3 is 23 residues long. Germline lookup yields CDR1 WNHNN and CDR2 SYGVQD (reference sequence). CDR3 sequence (DNA): TGCGCCAGCAGTGCACGCCCCCTCGACCTCCGGGACAGGGTAACCCTCATGAACACTGAAGCTTTCTTT. This gives the protein CASSARPLDLRDRVTLMNTEAFF.

The chain carries TRBV11-3 and TRBJ2-1, with D maybe TRBD2 (6 bases). V was cut by 1 base and J by 0 bases, with 10 bases left in between. The CDR3 runs 16 residues. Per the germline V gene, CDR1 is SGHNT and CDR2 is YENEEA. CDR3 residues: CASSLGAGLSYNEQFF. The CDR3 nucleotides read TGTGCCAGCAGCTTAGGTGCGGGGCTCTCCTACAATGAGCAGTTCTTC. Using reference TRBV11-3 and TRBJ2-1 for the parts outside the CDR3, the full variable domain is EAGVVQSPRYKIIEKKQPVAFWCNPISGHNTLYWYLQNLGQGPELLIRYENEEAVDDSQLPKDRFSAERLKGVDSTLKIQPAELGDSAVYLCASSLGAGLSYNEQFFGPGTRLTVL.

The chain combines TRBV7-9 with TRBJ1-1; D unresolved. V was pared by 6 bases and J by 6 bases, with 11 bases between. Germline CDR1 and CDR2: SEHNR and FQNEAQ (reference sequence). The length of the CDR3 is 12 residues. The DNA of the CDR3 is TGTGCCAGCAGTTCAAGCGGGCCTGAAGCTTTCTTT. Amino acids: CASSSSGPEAFF.

This chain joins TRBV5-4 and TRBJ1-1, with D hard to call. Germline loops: CDR1 SGHNT, CDR2 YYREEE (reference sequence). Trimming stripped 4 bases from V and 0 bases from J, with 4 bases between. The length of the CDR3 is 12 residues. The CDR3 region is CASSTVNTEAFF. The CDR3 region has the DNA TGTGCCAGCAGCACAGTGAACACTGAAGCTTTCTTT.

This clone was detected only once. The chain couples TRBV28 to TRBJ1-2; D is unresolved. V was clipped by 3 bases and J by 8 bases, with 7 bases between them. The germline CDR1 and CDR2 sequences are MDHEN and SYDVKM. This CDR3 spans 11 amino acids. CDR3 DNA: TGTGCCAGCAGTTTTCAACAGGGCTACACCTTC. As protein: CASSFQQGYTF.

This clone occurred once. The chain is built from TRBV7-6 and TRBJ1-5, with D hard to call. The CDR3 loop spans 18 amino acids. In germline, CDR1 is SGHVS, CDR2 FNYEAQ. The V end lost 5 bases, the J end lost 2 bases, and 22 bases lay between the germline ends. The CDR3 DNA follows: TGTGCCAGCAGCGTGGGCCCCGGAAGGTTATCAGGCAATCAGCCCCAGCATTTT. Translating gives CASSVGPGRLSGNQPQHF.